These 2 T cell receptor beta chains originate from one sample sequenced in a study of T cells after yellow fever vaccination (dated by TCRdb to between 2019 and 2020). Libraries were made using 5' RACE. The instrument was an Illumina HiSeq 2500. TCRdb trimmed public reads at Q25 via fastp, called clones via MiXCR and kept in-frame beta chains. Rows merge per CDR3 protein into single entries with the most common DNA and genes. The sample table contains 400,000 or so distinct CDR3 sequences; only one count was recorded for around 10% of them. The ten largest clones represent 18% of the sample. Sample treatment or condition, as interpreted from the label and publication: live attenuated yellow fever vaccine strain. The specimen was PBMCs, collected on the day of the first yellow fever vaccination. The receptors were gathered from a man aged 18 to 30 who received the YFV17D yellow fever vaccine.

This clonotype was detected a few times. The rearrangement uses TRBV6-5 and TRBJ2-7; TRBD2 agrees at 10 bases. V shed 1 base, J shed 2 bases, and the junction held 5 bases outside the gene matches. CDR1 is MNHEY and CDR2 is SVGAGI in the germline V gene. The CDR3 spans 16 residues. This CDR3 is CASSYYGLAVTYEQYF. Written as DNA, the CDR3 is TGTGCCAGCAGTTACTATGGACTAGCGGTAACCTACGAGCAGTACTTC.

This clonotype occurred many times. The V gene is TRBV6-5, the J gene TRBJ1-1; no clear D. Germline V lookup: CDR1 MNHEY, CDR2 SVGAGI. This CDR3 is 15 amino acids long. Trimming shortened V by 0 bases and J by 0 bases, and 8 bases separated the two germline ends. The CDR3, as DNA: TGTGCCAGCAGTTACTCGGGTTCAATGAACACTGAAGCTTTCTTT. As protein: CASSYSGSMNTEAFF.